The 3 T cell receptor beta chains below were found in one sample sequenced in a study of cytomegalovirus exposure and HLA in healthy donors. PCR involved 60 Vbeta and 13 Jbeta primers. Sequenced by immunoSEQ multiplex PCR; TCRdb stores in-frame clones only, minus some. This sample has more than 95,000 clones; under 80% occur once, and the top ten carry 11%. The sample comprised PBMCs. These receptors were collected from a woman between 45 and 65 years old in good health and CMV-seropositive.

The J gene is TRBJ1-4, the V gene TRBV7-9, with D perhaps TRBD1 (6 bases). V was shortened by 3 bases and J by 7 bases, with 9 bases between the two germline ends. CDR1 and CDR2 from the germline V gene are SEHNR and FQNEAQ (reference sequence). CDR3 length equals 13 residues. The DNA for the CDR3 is TGTGCCAGCAGCTTCGACAGGCTTGAAAAACTGTTTTTT. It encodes CASSFDRLEKLFF.

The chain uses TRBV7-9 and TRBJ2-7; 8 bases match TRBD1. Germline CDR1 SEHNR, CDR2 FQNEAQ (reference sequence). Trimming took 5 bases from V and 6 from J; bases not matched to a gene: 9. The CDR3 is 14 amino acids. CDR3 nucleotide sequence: TGTGCCAGCAGCATCGGGACAGGTCCCGGCGAGCAGTACTTC. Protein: CASSIGTGPGEQYF.

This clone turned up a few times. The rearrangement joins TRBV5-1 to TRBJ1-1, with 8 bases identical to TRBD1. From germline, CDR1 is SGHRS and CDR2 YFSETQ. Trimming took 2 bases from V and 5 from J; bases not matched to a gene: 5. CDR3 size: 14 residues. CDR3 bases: TGCGCCAGCAGCTTAATACAGGGGGGAACTGAAGCTTTCTTT. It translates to CASSLIQGGTEAFF.